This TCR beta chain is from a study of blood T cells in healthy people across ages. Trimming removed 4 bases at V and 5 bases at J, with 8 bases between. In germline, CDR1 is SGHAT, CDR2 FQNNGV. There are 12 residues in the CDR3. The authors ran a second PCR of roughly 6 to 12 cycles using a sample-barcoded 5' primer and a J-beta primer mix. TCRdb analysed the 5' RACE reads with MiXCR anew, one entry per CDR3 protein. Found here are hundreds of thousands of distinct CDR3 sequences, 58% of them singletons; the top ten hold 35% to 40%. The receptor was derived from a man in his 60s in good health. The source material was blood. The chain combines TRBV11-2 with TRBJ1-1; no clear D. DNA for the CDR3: TGTGCCAGCAGCTCCATAGAGACTGAAGCTTTCTTT. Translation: CASSSIETEAFF. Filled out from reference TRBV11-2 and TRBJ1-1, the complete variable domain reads EAGVAQSPRYKIIEKRQSVAFWCNPISGHATLYWYQQILGQGPKLLIQFQNNGVVDDSQLPKDRFSAERLKGVDSTLKIQPAKLEDSAVYLCASSSIETEAFFGQGTRLTVV.